Below, one TCR beta chain is given with its context. The germline CDR1 and CDR2 sequences are MNHEY and SMNVEV (reference sequence). V lost 4 bases and J lost 2, with 24 bases in between. CDR3 length: 19 residues. The data originate from a study of shared clonotypes between healthy human individuals. Study in general: The study enrolled a couple of women and three men aged 18 to 49.

The repertoire was sequenced with immunoSEQ multiplex PCR; TCRdb's copy has only in-frame clones and lacks some. Here the sample spans approximately 2.5 million clones, around 90% being singletons. Sequenced sample: naive CD4+ T cells sorted from blood. The sample's subset: CD45RA+ positively selected. This sequence originates from a young man in good health. The chain uses TRBV27 and TRBJ1-3, with D unclear. Written as DNA, the CDR3 is TGTGCCAGCAGTTCCCCGGACCTTTCCGGCGGATTAGCTGGAAACACCATATATTTT. This codes for CASSSPDLSGGLAGNTIYF.